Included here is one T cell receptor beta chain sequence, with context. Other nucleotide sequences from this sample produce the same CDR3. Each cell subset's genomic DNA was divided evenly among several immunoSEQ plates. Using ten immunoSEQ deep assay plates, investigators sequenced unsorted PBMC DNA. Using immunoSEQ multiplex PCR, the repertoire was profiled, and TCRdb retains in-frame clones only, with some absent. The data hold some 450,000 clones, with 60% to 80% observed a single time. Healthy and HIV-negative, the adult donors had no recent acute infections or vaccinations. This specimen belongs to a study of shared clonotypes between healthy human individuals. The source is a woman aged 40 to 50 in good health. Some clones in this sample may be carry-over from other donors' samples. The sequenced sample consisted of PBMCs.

CDR3 DNA: TGCGCCAGCAGCTTTGGACTAGCGGGAGGGGATGAGCAGTTCTTC. The encoded protein is CASSFGLAGGDEQFF. The rearrangement links TRBV5-1 to TRBJ2-1; TRBD2 aligns across 15 bases. The V segment lost 2 bases and the J segment 8 bases; nucleotides outside the gene matches: 2. Germline assignment: CDR1 SGHRS and CDR2 YFSETQ. The CDR3 consists of 15 residues.